A single sample is the source of the 4 T cell receptor beta chains below, sequenced in a study of Ad26.COV2.S vaccination and SARS-CoV-2 variants (TCRdb year 2021). Receptors were amplified or captured by the immunoSEQ multiplex PCR assay. Here the immuneACCESS table is served through TCRdb, limited to in-frame sequences with V and J called. Missing clones are a known gap in these copies; in checked studies unresolved V genes cover under half, and the rest lacks a known reason. The sample profile shows about 320,000 clones; 85% of them were found once. The ten largest clones add up to 2% to 2.5% of the sample. The meaning of the sample's treatment or condition label: about 20 received Ad26.COV2.S at low or high dose, single or two shots; about 5 received placebo; per-sample allocation not given. For vaccine and placebo recipients, the sequenced repertoires came from samples collected on day 63 after the first injection.

The sample consisted of peripheral blood, taken in a trial of Ad26.COV2.S vaccine versus placebo. These receptor sequences come from a person aged 18-65 years who received the Ad26.COV2.S COVID-19 vaccine or a placebo.

The chain couples TRBV11-2 to TRBJ2-1, with unresolved D. The germline CDR1 and CDR2 sequences are SGHAT and FQNNGV. Trimming cost V 1 base and J 4 bases, with 14 bases left between them. CDR3 length equals 16 residues. The CDR3 DNA sequence: TGTGCCAGCAGCTTAGTACTACCGGTAAATTACAATGAGCAGTTCTTC. It encodes CASSLVLPVNYNEQFF.

This chain joins TRBV7-8 and TRBJ1-6; 8 bases line up with TRBD1. V was clipped by 5 bases and J by 11 bases; unmatched bases: 11. The CDR3 has 15 amino acids. The V gene's germline CDR1 is SGHVS and CDR2 FQNEAQ. The CDR3 protein is CASSPARTGSTPLHF. The CDR3 DNA follows: TGTGCCAGCAGCCCGGCCAGGACAGGGAGTACACCCCTCCACTTT.

V usage is TRBV28 and J usage is TRBJ2-7; 7 bases match TRBD1. Trimming cost V 6 bases and J 0 bases; bases outside gene matches: 8. The CDR3 spans 15 residues. Germline CDR1 MDHEN, CDR2 SYDVKM. This CDR3 is CASRQNRGSSYEQYF. CDR3 bases: TGTGCCAGCAGACAAAACAGGGGATCCTCCTACGAGCAGTACTTC. Looking up the rest from reference TRBV28 and TRBJ2-7 gives the full variable domain: DVKVTQSSRYLVKRTGEKVFLECVQDMDHENMFWYRQDPGLGLRLIYFSYDVKMKEKGDIPEGYSVSREKKERFSLILESASTNQTSMYLCASRQNRGSSYEQYFGPGTRLTVT.

The chain uses TRBV27 and TRBJ2-3; the match to TRBD2 covers 9 bases. Trimming cost V 2 bases and J 5 bases; bases outside gene matches: 8. The germline V gene encodes CDR1 MNHEY and CDR2 SMNVEV (reference sequence). The CDR3 covers 16 residues. DNA of the CDR3: TGTGCCAGCAGTTTAGTCGCGGGGGGGCAGGTAGATACGCAGTATTTT. This codes for CASSLVAGGQVDTQYF.